This T cell receptor beta chain was found in a study of OX40 agonist ivuxolimab in advanced cancers. Comments on this clone: Its antigen is as yet unknown.

Findings and caveats of the study: There were also nonresponders showing low normalized T-cell clonal expansion.

Germline V gene data show CDR1 as MNHEY and CDR2 as SVGAGI. V was shortened by 6 bases and J by 1 base, with 13 bases between the two germline ends. The length of the CDR3 is 14 residues. Using immunoSEQ multiplex PCR, the repertoire was profiled, and TCRdb retains in-frame clones only, with some absent. The sample shows 45,000 to 60,000 clones, more than 65% of them seen only once. The TCR was taken from an adult with an advanced solid tumor such as melanoma, head and neck, liver or kidney cancer. Sequenced here: CD4+ or CD8+ T cells sorted from blood, sampled in a trial of the OX40 agonist ivuxolimab. The chain uses TRBV6-5 and TRBJ2-7; D remains ambiguous. CDR3 sequence reads: CASRNSYGSYEQYF. The CDR3, as DNA: TGTGCCAGCAGAAACAGTTATGGATCCTACGAGCAGTACTTC.